Below are 28 T cell receptor beta chains sequenced from a single sample in a study of blood T cells in healthy people across ages. A sample-barcoded 5' primer and a J-beta primer mix were used in a second PCR of about 6 to 11 cycles. TCRdb re-derived calls from the 5' RACE reads in MiXCR, one entry per CDR3 protein. The sample consists of approximately 790,000 distinct CDR3 sequences, approximately 67% of them appearing once. Sequencing was done on a sample of blood. These TCRs come from a man aged 25 to 40 in good health.

In its sample, this clonotype was seen once. J is TRBJ2-3 and V is TRBV29-1, with D maybe TRBD1 (5 bases). Trimming took 0 bases from V and 0 from J, leaving 7 bases between them. In germline, CDR1 is SQVTM, CDR2 ANQGSEA. There are 14 residues in the CDR3. CDR3 in amino acids: CSVEEQASTDTQYF. The DNA of the CDR3 is TGCAGCGTTGAAGAACAGGCTAGCACAGATACGCAGTATTTT.

The gene calls are TRBV6-2 or TRBV6-3 and TRBJ2-5, with 8 bases lining up with TRBD1. V shed 4 bases and J 5 bases; nucleotides not matched to a gene: 9. There are 15 residues in the CDR3. Germline CDR1 reads MNHEY; CDR2 reads SVGEGT. The CDR3 spells CASSLQGGSWETQYF. The CDR3 nucleotides read TGTGCCAGCAGTTTACAGGGGGGTTCTTGGGAGACCCAGTACTTC.

DNA for the CDR3: TGTGCCACTTCCACAACGGAGACAGGGGGGAGTGAGCAGTTCTTC. Protein: CATSTTETGGSEQFF. This rearrangement joins TRBV24-1 to TRBJ2-1; 9 positions agree with TRBD1. This CDR3 region has 15 residues. The J segment lost 9 bases and the V segment lost 10 bases, leaving 15 bases of the junction unmatched. The germline V gene encodes CDR1 KGHDR and CDR2 SFDVKD.

In DNA, the CDR3 is TGCAGCGTTGAAGGAGCGGCGGGGGGGATCACAGATACGCAGTATTTT. Translating it yields CSVEGAAGGITDTQYF. The chain combines TRBV29-1 with TRBJ2-3; 9 positions agree with TRBD2. With 1 base clipped from V and 2 bases from J, the junction kept 7 bases outside the gene matches. Germline CDR1 reads SQVTM; CDR2 reads ANQGSEA. The CDR3 has 16 residues.

This chain uses TRBV20-1 with TRBJ1-6; weak D call: TRBD1 (5 bases). Germline CDR1 and CDR2: DFQATT and SNEGSKA (reference sequence). V shed 6 bases and J shed 9 bases, with 15 bases lying between them. The CDR3 spans 13 residues. The CDR3 reads CSALNRDGSPLHF. The CDR3 DNA sequence: TGCAGTGCCCTGAATAGGGACGGTTCACCCCTCCACTTT.

V is TRBV5-1 and J is TRBJ1-2; possibly TRBD1 for D (5 bases). Germline V gene data show CDR1 as SGHRS and CDR2 as YFSETQ. This CDR3 comprises 14 residues. The ends were cut back, 2 bases at V and 7 bases at J, with 15 bases in the middle. The CDR3 region is CASSFSAREGGYTF. Here the CDR3 DNA reads TGCGCCAGCAGCTTTTCGGCCAGGGAGGGTGGCTACACCTTC.

The chain couples TRBV29-1 to TRBJ2-3; D is undetermined. With 4 bases removed from V and 3 bases from J, the gap between germline ends came to 8 bases. Germline CDR1 is SQVTM and CDR2 is ANQGSEA. This CDR3 spans 12 amino acids. In DNA form, the CDR3 reads TGCAGCGTTGTACGCCAAACAGATACGCAGTATTTT. It translates to CSVVRQTDTQYF.

The V call is TRBV14, the J call TRBJ2-1; D possibly corresponds to TRBD2 (7 bases). The V end lost 6 bases, the J end lost 3 bases, and 12 bases lay between the germline ends. The CDR3 contains 14 residues. Germline CDR1 reads SGHDN; CDR2 reads FVKESK. This chain's CDR3 is CASRGGLLYNEQFF. CDR3 DNA: TGTGCCAGCAGGGGGGGGCTCCTCTACAATGAGCAGTTCTTC.

This clonotype occurred once. J is TRBJ2-6 and V is TRBV7-6; maybe TRBD1 (5 bases). Germline values: CDR1 SGHVS, CDR2 FNYEAQ. V was cut by 2 bases and J by 0 bases, with 17 bases left in between. The CDR3 consists of 19 residues. This chain's CDR3 is CASSLSVDSSLSGANVLTF. CDR3 bases: TGTGCCAGCAGCTTATCGGTCGACAGTTCCCTCTCTGGGGCCAACGTCCTGACTTTC. Looking up the rest from reference TRBV7-6 and TRBJ2-6 gives the full variable domain: GAGVSQSPRYKVTKRGQDVALRCDPISGHVSLYWYRQALGQGPEFLTYFNYEAQQDKSGLPNDRFSAERPEGSISTLTIQRTEQRDSAMYRCASSLSVDSSLSGANVLTFGAGSRLTVL.

This clonotype was recorded a few times. This chain joins TRBV7-9 and TRBJ2-7, with 8 bases that match TRBD2. The J segment lost 4 bases and the V segment lost 2 bases, leaving 7 bases of the junction unmatched. The germline V gene has CDR1 SEHNR and CDR2 FQNEAQ (reference sequence). The CDR3 has 15 amino acids. CDR3 region: CASSLQGRGEYEQYF. CDR3 DNA: TGTGCCAGCAGCTTACAGGGGCGGGGGGAGTACGAGCAGTACTTC.

This clonotype was detected once. Written as DNA, the CDR3 is TGTGCCAGCAGCTTAGGTGGGACAGACCTCGGGCAGTTCTTC. Translated: CASSLGGTDLGQFF. V usage is TRBV7-9 and J usage is TRBJ2-1; 7 bases line up with TRBD1. Trimming removed 1 base from V and 12 bases from J; junction bases left unmatched: 9. Germline values: CDR1 SEHNR, CDR2 FQNEAQ (reference sequence). This CDR3 has 14 residues.

The chain uses TRBV4-3 and TRBJ1-2, with D possibly being TRBD1 (6 bases). V shed 5 bases and J shed 4 bases, with 14 bases lying between them. The germline gives CDR1 LGHNA, CDR2 YSLEER. CDR3 length: 14 amino acids. The CDR3 loop is CASSSTGLGYGYTF. The CDR3 DNA sequence: TGCGCCAGCAGCTCTACAGGGTTGGGCTATGGCTACACCTTC.

The chain combines TRBV6-2 or TRBV6-3 with TRBJ1-1, with unresolved D. Germline V gene data show CDR1 as MNHEY and CDR2 as SVGEGT. The CDR3 covers 14 residues. The V end was cut by 9 bases, the J end by 3 bases, with 17 bases between. CDR3: CASLVSGRHTEAFF. The DNA for the CDR3 is TGTGCCAGTCTCGTTTCCGGGAGGCACACTGAAGCTTTCTTT.

CDR3 coding DNA: TGTGCCAGCAGTTACTCGAGCAGAAACTATGGCTACACCTTC. This codes for CASSYSSRNYGYTF. This sequence joins TRBV6-6 and TRBJ1-2; no clear D. The V gene's germline CDR1 is MNHNY and CDR2 SVGAGI (reference sequence). V lost 0 bases, J lost 2 bases, and 7 bases lay in between. The CDR3 has 14 amino acids.

The V gene is TRBV27, the J gene TRBJ2-3; D might be TRBD1 or TRBD2, each matching 5 bases. The CDR3 has 16 amino acids. Germline assignment: CDR1 MNHEY and CDR2 SMNVEV (reference sequence). V lost 4 bases and J 4 bases, leaving 18 bases between the germline ends. Here the CDR3 DNA reads TGTGCCAGCAGTTCCCCGGGACCCACTATAGCAGATACGCAGTATTTT. Its translation: CASSSPGPTIADTQYF.

The V call is TRBV5-1, the J call TRBJ1-1; the match to TRBD1 covers 10 bases. Germline trimming cut 7 bases from V and 4 bases from J; bases unmatched to any gene: 7. The CDR3 is 14 residues long. The germline V gene encodes CDR1 SGHRS and CDR2 YFSETQ. CDR3 in amino acids: CASARTGGGTEAFF. For the CDR3, the DNA is TGCGCCAGCGCCCGGACAGGGGGGGGCACTGAAGCTTTCTTT.

The chain links TRBV29-1 to TRBJ2-1; a possible D gene is TRBD2 (5 bases). Germline CDR1 and CDR2: SQVTM and ANQGSEA. Trimming stripped 3 bases from V and 13 bases from J, with 13 bases between. The CDR3 length is 11 residues. CDR3 bases: TGCAGCGTTGAGACTGGGGAGACCCAGTTCTTC. Encoded protein: CSVETGETQFF.

The chain employs TRBV6-5 and TRBJ2-2; 12 bases are a match to TRBD1. Germline V gene lookup returns CDR1 MNHEY and CDR2 SVGAGI. V lost 4 bases, J lost 9 bases, and 9 bases stayed unmatched. This CDR3 has 16 amino acids. The CDR3 reads CASSSRPGQGARELFF. CDR3 DNA sequence: TGTGCCAGCAGTTCGCGTCCGGGACAGGGGGCCCGGGAGCTGTTTTTT.

V gene TRBV12-3 or TRBV12-4 combines with J gene TRBJ2-7; D is tentatively TRBD1 or TRBD2 (5 bases each). The tail of the sequence fits TRBJ2-5 better, so the J call may be wrong. The CDR3 runs 15 residues. Here the CDR3 DNA reads TGTGCCAGCAGTTTCCAGAGGGACGATCAAGAGACCCAGTACTTC. Translated: CASSFQRDDQETQYF.

This clonotype was counted only a few times. This rearrangement joins TRBV12-3 or TRBV12-4 to TRBJ2-4; the D call may be TRBD1 or TRBD2 (5 bases each). The J call may be faulty, since TRBJ2-7 better matches the DNA end. The CDR3 extends over 12 amino acids. The CDR3 nucleotides read TGTGCCAGCAGTGCCGGGACCCTCGAGCAGTACTTC. This translates into CASSAGTLEQYF.

The CDR3 is CATSSRADTEAFF. DNA for the CDR3: TGTGCCACCAGCAGCAGGGCCGACACTGAAGCTTTCTTT. The V call is TRBV15, the J call TRBJ1-1, with a weak D call TRBD1 (5 bases). The CDR3 spans 13 residues. Trimming removed 3 bases at V and 3 bases at J, with 8 bases between. Germline CDR1 reads LNHNV; CDR2 reads YYDKDF (reference sequence).

This clonotype appeared many times. V and J are TRBV5-1 and TRBJ2-1, with TRBD1 as a possible D gene (6 bases). The CDR3 loop spans 13 amino acids. Germline CDR1 reads SGHRS; CDR2 reads YFSETQ. V was shortened by 0 bases and J by 9 bases, with 10 bases between the two germline ends. The chain's CDR3 is CASSLEGVGEQFF. CDR3 coding DNA: TGCGCCAGCAGCTTGGAGGGGGTGGGTGAGCAGTTCTTC.

The rearrangement joins TRBV7-9 to TRBJ2-5; D is unresolved. This CDR3 region has 14 residues. Germline CDR1 SEHNR, CDR2 FQNEAQ (reference sequence). V was trimmed by 5 bases and J by 2 bases, leaving 12 bases between them. The CDR3 DNA reads as TGTGCCAGCAGCGTTGCTAGGCGGCAAGAGACCCAGTACTTC. This translates into CASSVARRQETQYF. The full variable domain, with the rest looked up from reference TRBV7-9 and TRBJ2-5, is DTGVSQNPRHKITKRGQNVTFRCDPISEHNRLYWYRQTLGQGPEFLTYFQNEAQLEKSRLLSDRFSAERPKGSFSTLEIQRTEQGDSAMYLCASSVARRQETQYFGPGTRLLVL.

The gene calls are TRBV9 and TRBJ2-4; the D gene is possibly TRBD2 (5 bases). The V gene lost 0 bases and the J gene lost 5 bases, with 18 bases spanning the gap. Germline V gives CDR1 SGDLS, CDR2 YYNGEE. The CDR3 consists of 17 residues. The chain's CDR3 is CASSVGISRVGQNIQYF. The CDR3 region has the DNA TGTGCCAGCAGCGTAGGGATTTCGAGGGTAGGACAAAACATTCAGTACTTC.

V usage is TRBV7-8 and J usage is TRBJ1-6; D possibly corresponds to TRBD1 (6 bases). Germline V gene data show CDR1 as SGHVS and CDR2 as FQNEAQ. V shed 8 bases and J shed 11 bases, with 13 bases lying between them. The CDR3 covers 12 residues. The CDR3 DNA reads as TGTGCCAGCTCAACAGGGAGCCCACCCCTCCACTTT. Its protein is CASSTGSPPLHF.

The genes are TRBV27 and TRBJ1-6; 9 bases map to TRBD1. Trimming cost V 1 base and J 0 bases; bases outside gene matches: 4. CDR1 is MNHEY, CDR2 SMNVEV, per germline (reference sequence). CDR3 length: 18 residues. The CDR3 reads CASSLYGTGSSYNSPLHF. DNA for the CDR3: TGTGCCAGCAGTTTATATGGGACAGGGAGCTCCTATAATTCACCCCTCCACTTT.

CDR3 DNA: TGCAGTGCTAGAGATATTAGTTCTTATAGCAATCAGCCCCAGCATTTT. Its protein is CSARDISSYSNQPQHF. This chain joins TRBV20-1 and TRBJ1-5, with D hard to call. Germline V gene sequence: CDR1 DFQATT, CDR2 SNEGSKA (reference sequence). The germline V and J ends were trimmed by 0 bases and 0 bases, with 12 bases remaining between them. The CDR3 length is 16 residues.

This clonotype turned up a few times. CDR3 loop: CASSGGGGERTGGVQPQHF. The DNA of the CDR3 is TGTGCCAGCAGTGGAGGGGGGGGAGAAAGGACAGGGGGCGTTCAGCCCCAGCATTTT. This chain links TRBV28 with TRBJ1-5; 11 positions agree with TRBD1. Per the germline V gene, CDR1 is MDHEN and CDR2 is SYDVKM. J gave up 6 bases and V 5 bases, and 18 bases lay outside the gene matches. The CDR3 is 19 amino acids.